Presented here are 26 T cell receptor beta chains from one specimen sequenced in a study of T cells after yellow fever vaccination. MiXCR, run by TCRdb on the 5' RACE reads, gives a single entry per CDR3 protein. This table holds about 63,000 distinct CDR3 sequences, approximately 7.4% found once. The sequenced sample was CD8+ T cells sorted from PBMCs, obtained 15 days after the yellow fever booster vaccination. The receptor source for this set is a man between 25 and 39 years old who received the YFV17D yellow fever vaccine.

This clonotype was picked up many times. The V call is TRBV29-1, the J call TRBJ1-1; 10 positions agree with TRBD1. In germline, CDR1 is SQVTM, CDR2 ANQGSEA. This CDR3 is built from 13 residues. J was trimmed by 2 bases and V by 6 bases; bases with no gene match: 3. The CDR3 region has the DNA TGCAGCGTAAAGACAGGGGGCAACACTGAAGCTTTCTTT. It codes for CSVKTGGNTEAFF.

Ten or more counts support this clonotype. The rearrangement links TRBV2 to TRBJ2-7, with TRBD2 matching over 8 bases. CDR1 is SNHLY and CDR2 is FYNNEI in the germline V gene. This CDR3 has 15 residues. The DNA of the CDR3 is TGTGCTACCGGCGGGGGGCTCTCCATCTCCTACGAGCAGTACTTC. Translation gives CATGGGLSISYEQYF.

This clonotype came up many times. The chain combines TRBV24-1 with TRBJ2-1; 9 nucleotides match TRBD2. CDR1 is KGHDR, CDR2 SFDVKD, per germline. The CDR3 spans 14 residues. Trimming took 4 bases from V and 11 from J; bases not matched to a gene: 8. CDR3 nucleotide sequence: TGTGCCACCAGTGACGCTCGACTAGCGGTCCAGCAGTTCTTC. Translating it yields CATSDARLAVQQFF.

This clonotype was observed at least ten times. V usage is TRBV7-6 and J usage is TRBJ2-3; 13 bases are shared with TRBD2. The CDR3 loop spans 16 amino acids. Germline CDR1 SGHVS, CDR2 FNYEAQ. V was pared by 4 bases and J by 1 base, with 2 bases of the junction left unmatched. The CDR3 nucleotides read TGTGCCAGCAGCTCGGGACTAGCGGGACGCACAGATACGCAGTATTTT. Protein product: CASSSGLAGRTDTQYF.

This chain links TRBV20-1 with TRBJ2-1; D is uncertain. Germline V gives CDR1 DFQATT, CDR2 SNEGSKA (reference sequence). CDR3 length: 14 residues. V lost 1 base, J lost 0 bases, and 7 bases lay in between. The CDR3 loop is CSARALSSYNEQFF. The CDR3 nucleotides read TGCAGTGCTAGAGCCCTAAGCTCCTACAATGAGCAGTTCTTC.

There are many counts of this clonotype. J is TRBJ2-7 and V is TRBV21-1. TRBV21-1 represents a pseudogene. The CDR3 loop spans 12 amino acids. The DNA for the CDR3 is TGTGCCAGCAGCAAAGTCCCCTACGAGCAGTACTTC. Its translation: CASSKVPYEQYF.

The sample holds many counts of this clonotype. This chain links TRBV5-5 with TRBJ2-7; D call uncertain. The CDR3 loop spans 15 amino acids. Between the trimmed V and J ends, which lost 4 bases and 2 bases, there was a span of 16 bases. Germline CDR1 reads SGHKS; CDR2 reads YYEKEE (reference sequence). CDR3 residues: CASSQARTITYEQYF. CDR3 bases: TGTGCCAGCAGCCAAGCGCGTACAATCACCTACGAGCAGTACTTC.

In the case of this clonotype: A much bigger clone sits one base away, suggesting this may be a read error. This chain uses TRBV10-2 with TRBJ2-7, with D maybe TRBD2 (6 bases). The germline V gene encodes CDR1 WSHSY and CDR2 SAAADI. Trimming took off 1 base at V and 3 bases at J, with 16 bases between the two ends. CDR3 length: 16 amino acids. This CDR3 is CASSELGGVIYYEQYF. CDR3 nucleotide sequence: TGCGCCAGCAGTGAGTTGGGAGGTGTAATTTACTACGAGCAGTACTTC.

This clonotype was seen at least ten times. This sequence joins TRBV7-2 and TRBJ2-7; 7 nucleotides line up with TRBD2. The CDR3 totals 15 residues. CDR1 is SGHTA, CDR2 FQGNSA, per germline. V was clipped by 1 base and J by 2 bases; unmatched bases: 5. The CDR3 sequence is CASSLVPSGTYEQYF. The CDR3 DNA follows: TGTGCCAGCAGCTTAGTTCCTAGCGGAACCTACGAGCAGTACTTC.

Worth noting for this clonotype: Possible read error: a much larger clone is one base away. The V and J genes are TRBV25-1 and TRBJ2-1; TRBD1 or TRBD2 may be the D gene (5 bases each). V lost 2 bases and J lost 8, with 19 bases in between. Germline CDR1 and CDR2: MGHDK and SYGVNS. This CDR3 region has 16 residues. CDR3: CASSEQTGTKGYEQFF. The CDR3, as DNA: TGTGCCAGCAGTGAACAGACCGGGACCAAAGGCTATGAGCAGTTCTTC.

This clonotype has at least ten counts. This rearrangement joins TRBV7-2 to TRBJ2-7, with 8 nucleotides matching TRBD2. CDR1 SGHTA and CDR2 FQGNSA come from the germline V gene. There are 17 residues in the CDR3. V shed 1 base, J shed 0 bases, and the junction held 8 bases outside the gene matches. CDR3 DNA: TGTGCCAGCAGCTTAGGTGTCGGGAGGGGTCTCTCCTACGAGCAGTACTTC. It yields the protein CASSLGVGRGLSYEQYF.

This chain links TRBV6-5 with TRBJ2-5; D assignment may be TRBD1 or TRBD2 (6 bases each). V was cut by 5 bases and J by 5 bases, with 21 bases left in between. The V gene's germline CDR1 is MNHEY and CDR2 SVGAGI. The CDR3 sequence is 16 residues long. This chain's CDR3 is CASSTSRTAGRETQYF. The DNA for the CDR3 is TGTGCCAGCAGTACTTCCCGGACAGCAGGGAGGGAGACCCAGTACTTC.

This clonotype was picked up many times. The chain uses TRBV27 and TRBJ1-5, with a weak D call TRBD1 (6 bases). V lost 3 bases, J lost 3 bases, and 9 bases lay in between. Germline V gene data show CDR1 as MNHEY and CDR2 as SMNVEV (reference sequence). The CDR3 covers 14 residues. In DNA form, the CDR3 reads TGTGCCAGCAGTTTGACAGGCTTCAATCAGCCCCAGCATTTT. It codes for CASSLTGFNQPQHF.

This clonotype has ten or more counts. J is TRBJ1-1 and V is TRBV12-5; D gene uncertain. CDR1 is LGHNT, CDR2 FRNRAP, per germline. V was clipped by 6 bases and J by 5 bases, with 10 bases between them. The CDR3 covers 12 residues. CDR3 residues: CASGSDSTEAFF. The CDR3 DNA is TGTGCTAGTGGGTCGGACTCAACTGAAGCTTTCTTT.

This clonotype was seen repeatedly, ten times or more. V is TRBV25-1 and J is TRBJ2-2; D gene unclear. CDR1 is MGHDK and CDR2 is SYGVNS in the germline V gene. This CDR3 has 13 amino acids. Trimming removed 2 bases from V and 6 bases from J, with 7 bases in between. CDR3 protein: CASSERASGELFF. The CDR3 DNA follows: TGTGCCAGCAGTGAAAGGGCGTCCGGGGAGCTGTTTTTT.

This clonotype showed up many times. This CDR3 is CASSSGTGVEKLFF. CDR3 sequence (DNA): TGTGCCAGCAGTTCCGGGACAGGGGTTGAAAAACTGTTTTTT. The chain recombines TRBV28 with TRBJ1-4, with 10 bases matching TRBD1. The CDR3 extends over 14 amino acids. After removal of 4 bases from V and 7 bases from J, the junction contained 3 bases not matched to a gene. Germline assignment: CDR1 MDHEN and CDR2 SYDVKM.

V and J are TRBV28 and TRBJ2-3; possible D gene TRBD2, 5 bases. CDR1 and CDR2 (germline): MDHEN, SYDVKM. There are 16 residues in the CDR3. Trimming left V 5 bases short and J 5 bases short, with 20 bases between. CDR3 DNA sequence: TGTGCCAGCAGTCCGAGCCTAGCATTCGTAGGAGATACGCAGTATTTT. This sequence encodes CASSPSLAFVGDTQYF.

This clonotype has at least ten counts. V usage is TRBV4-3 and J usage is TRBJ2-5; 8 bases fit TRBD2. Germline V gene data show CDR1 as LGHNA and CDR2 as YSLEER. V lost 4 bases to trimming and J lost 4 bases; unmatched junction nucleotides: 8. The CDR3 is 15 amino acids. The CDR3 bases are TGCGCCAGCAGCCCCACTAGCGGAGGGGGAGAGACCCAGTACTTC. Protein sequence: CASSPTSGGGETQYF.

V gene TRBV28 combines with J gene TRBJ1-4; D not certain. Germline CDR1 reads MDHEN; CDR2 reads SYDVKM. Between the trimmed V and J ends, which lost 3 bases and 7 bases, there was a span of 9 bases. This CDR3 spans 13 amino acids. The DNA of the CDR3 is TGTGCCAGCAGTTTGCACAGCGGTGAAAAACTGTTTTTT. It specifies CASSLHSGEKLFF.

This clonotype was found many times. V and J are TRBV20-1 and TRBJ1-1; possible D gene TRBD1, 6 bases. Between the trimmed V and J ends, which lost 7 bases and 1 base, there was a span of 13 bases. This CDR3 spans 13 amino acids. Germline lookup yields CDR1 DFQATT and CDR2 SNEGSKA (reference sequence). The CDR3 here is CSVWGRGNTEAFF. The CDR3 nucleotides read TGCAGTGTCTGGGGGCGGGGGAACACTGAAGCTTTCTTT.

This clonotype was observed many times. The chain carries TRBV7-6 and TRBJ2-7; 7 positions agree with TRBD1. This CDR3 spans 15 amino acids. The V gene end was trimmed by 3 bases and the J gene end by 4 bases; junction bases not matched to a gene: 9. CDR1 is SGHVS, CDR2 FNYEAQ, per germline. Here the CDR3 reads CASSFRGGFAYEQYF. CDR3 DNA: TGTGCCAGCAGCTTTAGAGGGGGCTTCGCTTACGAGCAGTACTTC.

CDR3 sequence reads: CASSTKTGGRETQYF. CDR3 nucleotide sequence: TGTGCCAGCAGCACCAAGACAGGGGGCCGGGAGACCCAGTACTTC. V usage is TRBV11-3 and J usage is TRBJ2-5; TRBD1 agrees at 10 bases. The CDR3 consists of 15 residues. Germline CDR1 reads SGHNT; CDR2 reads YENEEA. The V gene end was trimmed by 5 bases and the J gene end by 5 bases; junction bases not matched to a gene: 8.

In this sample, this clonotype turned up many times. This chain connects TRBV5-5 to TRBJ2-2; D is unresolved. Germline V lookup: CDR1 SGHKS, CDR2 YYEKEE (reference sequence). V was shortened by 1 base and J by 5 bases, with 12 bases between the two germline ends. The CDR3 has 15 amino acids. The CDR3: CASSLPRDETGELFF. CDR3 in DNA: TGTGCCAGCAGCTTGCCGAGAGATGAGACCGGGGAGCTGTTTTTT.

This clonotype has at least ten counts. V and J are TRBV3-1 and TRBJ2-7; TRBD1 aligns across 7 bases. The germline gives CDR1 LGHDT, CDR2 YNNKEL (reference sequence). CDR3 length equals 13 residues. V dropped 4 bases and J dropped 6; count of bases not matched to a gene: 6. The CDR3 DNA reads TGTGCCAGCAGCCCCGTGACAGGGAGCGAGCAGTACTTC. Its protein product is CASSPVTGSEQYF.

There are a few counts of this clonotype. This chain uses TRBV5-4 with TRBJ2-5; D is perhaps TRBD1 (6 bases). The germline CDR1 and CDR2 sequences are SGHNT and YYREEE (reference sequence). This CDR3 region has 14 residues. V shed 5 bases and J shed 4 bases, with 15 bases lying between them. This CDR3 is CASRETGGSETQYF. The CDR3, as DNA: TGTGCCAGCAGGGAGACAGGTGGATCAGAGACCCAGTACTTC.

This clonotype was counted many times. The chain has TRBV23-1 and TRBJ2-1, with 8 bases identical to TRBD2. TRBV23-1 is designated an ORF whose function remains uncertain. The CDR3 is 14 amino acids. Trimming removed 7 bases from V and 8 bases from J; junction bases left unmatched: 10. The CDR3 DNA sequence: TGCGCCAGCACCCCTAGCGGGTGTTGGGATGAGCAGTTCTTC. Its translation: CASTPSGCWDEQFF.